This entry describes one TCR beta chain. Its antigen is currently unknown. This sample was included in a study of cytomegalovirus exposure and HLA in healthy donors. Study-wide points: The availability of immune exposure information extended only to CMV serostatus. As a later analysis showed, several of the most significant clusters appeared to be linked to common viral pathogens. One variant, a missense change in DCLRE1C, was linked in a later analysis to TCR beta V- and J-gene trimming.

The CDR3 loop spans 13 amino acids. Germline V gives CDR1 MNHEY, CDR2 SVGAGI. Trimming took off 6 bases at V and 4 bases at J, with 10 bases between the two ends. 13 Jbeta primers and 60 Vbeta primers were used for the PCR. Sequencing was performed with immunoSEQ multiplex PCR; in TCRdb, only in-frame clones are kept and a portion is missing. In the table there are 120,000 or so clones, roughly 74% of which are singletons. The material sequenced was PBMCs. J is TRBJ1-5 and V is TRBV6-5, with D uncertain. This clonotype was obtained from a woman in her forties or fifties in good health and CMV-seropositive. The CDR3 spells CASSRQENQPQHF. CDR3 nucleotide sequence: TGTGCCAGCAGCAGGCAGGAAAATCAGCCCCAGCATTTT.